This is a list of T cell receptor beta chains from one sample in a study of blood T cell repertoires in COVID-19. TCRdb's table, derived via immunoSEQ multiplex PCR, lists solely in-frame clones and lacks some. Of 140,000 or so clones listed, roughly 82% are singletons. The specimen sequenced was peripheral blood. These receptors were taken from a man aged 55-75 years with active or convalescent COVID-19. The conserved cysteine and the conserved F or W are not part of the CDR3 here. The size of a clone is reported for some rows only, either as once, few or many, or as a class for expanded clones.

v_gene: TRBV27
len: 18
abundance: .
CDR3aa: ASSSSLGLAGLANTGELF

v_gene: TRBV27
len: 11
abundance: .
CDR3aa: ASSWQGNSPLH

v_gene: TRBV7-9
len: 12
abundance: .
CDR3aa: ASSLAGASTEAF

v_gene: TRBV13
len: 12
abundance: few
CDR3aa: ASSLGVNRGGAF

v_gene: TRBV9
len: 15
abundance: .
CDR3aa: ASSVGTSGSRRNEQF

v_gene: TRBV19
len: 12
abundance: few
CDR3aa: ASSISRASTEAF

v_gene: TRBV11-3
len: 15
abundance: .
CDR3aa: ASSLIDGTGRSDTQY

v_gene: TRBV28
len: 12
abundance: .
CDR3aa: ASRSSGGSYEQY

v_gene: TRBV29-1
len: 10
abundance: .
CDR3aa: SVTGSNTEAF

v_gene: TRBV4-3
len: 16
abundance: .
CDR3aa: ASSQARGGTGQTKPQH